The clone carrying this T cell receptor (beta chain) was seen a handful of times. Its antigen is currently unknown. MiXCR, run by TCRdb on the reads, gives a single entry per CDR3 protein. This sample carries some 920,000 distinct CDR3 sequences, roughly 31% of them seen once, and the ten largest clones take 13%. This entry belongs to a study of T cell repertoires in cytomegalovirus infection. CDR1 is MGHRA, CDR2 YSYEKL, per germline. V was pared by 0 bases and J by 5 bases, with 16 bases between. The CDR3 sequence is 17 residues long. Sample: cultured CD8+ T cells from PBMCs, taken from culture after CMV antigen stimulation. The chain carries TRBV4-1 and TRBJ2-2, with D possibly TRBD1 on 7 matching bases. The clonotype originates from a human donor in good health (CMV status not recorded). Some clones in this sample may be carry-over from other donors' samples. CDR3 loop: CASSQETEGAWTGELFF. The CDR3 bases are TGCGCCAGCAGCCAAGAAACGGAGGGGGCATGGACCGGGGAGCTGTTTTTT.